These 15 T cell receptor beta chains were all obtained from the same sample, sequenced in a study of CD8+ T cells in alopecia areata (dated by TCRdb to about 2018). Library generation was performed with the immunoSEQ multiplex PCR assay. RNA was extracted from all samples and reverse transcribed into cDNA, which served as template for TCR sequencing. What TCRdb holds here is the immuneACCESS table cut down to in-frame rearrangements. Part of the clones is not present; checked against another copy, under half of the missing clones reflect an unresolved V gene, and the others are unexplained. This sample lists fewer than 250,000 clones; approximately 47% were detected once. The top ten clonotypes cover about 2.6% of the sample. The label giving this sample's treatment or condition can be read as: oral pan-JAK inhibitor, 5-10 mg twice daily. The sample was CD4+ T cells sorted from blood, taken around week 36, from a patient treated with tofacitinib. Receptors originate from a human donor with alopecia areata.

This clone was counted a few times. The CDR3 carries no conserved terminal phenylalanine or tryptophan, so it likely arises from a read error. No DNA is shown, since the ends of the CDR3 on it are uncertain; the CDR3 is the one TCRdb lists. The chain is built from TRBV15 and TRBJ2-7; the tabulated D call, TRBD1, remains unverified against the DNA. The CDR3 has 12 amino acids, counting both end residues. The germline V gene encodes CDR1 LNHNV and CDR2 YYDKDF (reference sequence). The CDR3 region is CATSRDKQVWAI.

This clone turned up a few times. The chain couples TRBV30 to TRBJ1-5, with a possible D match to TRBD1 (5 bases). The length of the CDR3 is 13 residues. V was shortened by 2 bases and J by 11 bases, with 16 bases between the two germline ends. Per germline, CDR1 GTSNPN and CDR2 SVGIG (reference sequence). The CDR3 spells CAWSLQEGLTQHF. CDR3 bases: TGTGCCTGGAGTCTACAGGAGGGATTGACCCAGCATTTT.

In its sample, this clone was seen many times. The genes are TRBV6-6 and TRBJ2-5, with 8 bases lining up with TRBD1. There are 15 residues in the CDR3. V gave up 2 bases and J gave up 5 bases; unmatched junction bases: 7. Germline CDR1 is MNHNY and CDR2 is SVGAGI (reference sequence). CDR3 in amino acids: CASSYGSGGDETQYF. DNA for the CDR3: TGTGCCAGCAGTTACGGTTCAGGGGGCGACGAGACCCAGTACTTC.

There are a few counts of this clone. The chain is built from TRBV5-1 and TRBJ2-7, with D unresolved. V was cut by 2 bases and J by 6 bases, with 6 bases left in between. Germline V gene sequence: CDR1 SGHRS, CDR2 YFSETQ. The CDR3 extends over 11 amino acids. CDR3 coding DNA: TGCGCCAGCAGCTTCATGGGCGAGCAGTACTTC. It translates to CASSFMGEQYF.

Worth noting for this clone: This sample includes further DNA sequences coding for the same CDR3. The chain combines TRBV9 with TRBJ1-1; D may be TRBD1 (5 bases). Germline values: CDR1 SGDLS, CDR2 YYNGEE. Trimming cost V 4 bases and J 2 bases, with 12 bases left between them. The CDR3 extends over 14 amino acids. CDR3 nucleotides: TGTGCCAGCAGCCCTCGGACATCAAACACTGAAGCTTTCTTT. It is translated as CASSPRTSNTEAFF. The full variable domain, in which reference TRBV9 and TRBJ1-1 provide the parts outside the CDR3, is DSGVTQTPKHLITATGQRVTLRCSPRSGDLSVYWYQQSLDQGLQFLIQYYNGEERAKGNILERFSAQQFPDLHSELNLSSLELGDSALYFCASSPRTSNTEAFFGQGTRLTVV.

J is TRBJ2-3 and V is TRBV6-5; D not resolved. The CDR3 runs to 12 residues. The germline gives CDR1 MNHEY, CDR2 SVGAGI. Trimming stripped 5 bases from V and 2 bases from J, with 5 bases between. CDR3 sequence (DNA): TGTGCCAGCAGTCAAAACACAGATACGCAGTATTTT. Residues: CASSQNTDTQYF.

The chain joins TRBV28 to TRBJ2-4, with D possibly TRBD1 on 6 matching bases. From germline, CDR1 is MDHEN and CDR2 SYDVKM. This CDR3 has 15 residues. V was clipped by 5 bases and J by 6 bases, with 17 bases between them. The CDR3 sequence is CASSPWTAQANIQYF. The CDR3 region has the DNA TGTGCCAGCAGTCCGTGGACAGCCCAGGCAAACATTCAGTACTTC.

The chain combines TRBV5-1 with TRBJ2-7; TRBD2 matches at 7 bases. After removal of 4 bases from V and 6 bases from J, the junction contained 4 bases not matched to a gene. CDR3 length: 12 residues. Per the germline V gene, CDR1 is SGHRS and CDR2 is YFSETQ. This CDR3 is CASSRTGGEQYF. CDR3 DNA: TGCGCCAGCAGCCGGACGGGGGGCGAGCAGTACTTC.

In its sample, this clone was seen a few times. CDR3 sequence reads: CASMGLAGGPNEQFF. As DNA, the CDR3 is TGTGCCAGTATGGGACTAGCGGGAGGGCCTAATGAGCAGTTCTTC. This sequence joins TRBV7-9 and TRBJ2-1; 16 nucleotides match TRBD2. The CDR3 length is 15 residues. V lost 9 bases to trimming and J lost 7 bases; unmatched junction nucleotides: 6. CDR1 and CDR2 from the germline V gene are SEHNR and FQNEAQ (reference sequence).

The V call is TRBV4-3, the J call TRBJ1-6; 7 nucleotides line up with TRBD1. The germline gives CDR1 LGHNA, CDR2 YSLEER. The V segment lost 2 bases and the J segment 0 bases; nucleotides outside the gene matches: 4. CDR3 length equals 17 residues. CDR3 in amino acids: CASSQTGAPSYNSPLHF. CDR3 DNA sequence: TGCGCCAGCAGCCAAACAGGGGCGCCCTCCTATAATTCACCCCTCCACTTT.

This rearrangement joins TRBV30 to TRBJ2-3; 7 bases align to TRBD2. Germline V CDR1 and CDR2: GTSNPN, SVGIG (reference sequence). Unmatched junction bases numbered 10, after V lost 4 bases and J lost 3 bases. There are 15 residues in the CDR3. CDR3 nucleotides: TGTGCCTGGAACCCCCCGGGAGGTGCAACAGATACGCAGTATTTT. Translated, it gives CAWNPPGGATDTQYF. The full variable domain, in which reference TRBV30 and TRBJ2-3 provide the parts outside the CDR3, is SQTIHQWPATLVQPVGSPLSLECTVEGTSNPNLYWYRQAAGRGLQLLFYSVGIGQISSEVPQNLSASRPQDRQFILSSKKLLLSDSGFYLCAWNPPGGATDTQYFGPGTRLTVL.

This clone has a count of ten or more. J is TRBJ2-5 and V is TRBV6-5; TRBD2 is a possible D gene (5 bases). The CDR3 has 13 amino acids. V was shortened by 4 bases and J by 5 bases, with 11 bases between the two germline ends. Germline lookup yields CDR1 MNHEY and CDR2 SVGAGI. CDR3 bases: TGTGCCAGCAGTTTCTCGGGATGGGAGACCCAGTACTTC. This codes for CASSFSGWETQYF.

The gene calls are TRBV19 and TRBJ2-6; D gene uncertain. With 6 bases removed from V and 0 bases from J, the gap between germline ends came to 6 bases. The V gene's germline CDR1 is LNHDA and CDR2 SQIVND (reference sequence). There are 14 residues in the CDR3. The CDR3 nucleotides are TGTGCCAGTAGCCCGAGCTCTGGGGCCAACGTCCTGACTTTC. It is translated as CASSPSSGANVLTF.

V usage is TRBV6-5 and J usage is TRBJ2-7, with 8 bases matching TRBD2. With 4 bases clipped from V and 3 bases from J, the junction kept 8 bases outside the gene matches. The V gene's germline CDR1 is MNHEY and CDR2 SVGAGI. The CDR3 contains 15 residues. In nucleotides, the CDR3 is TGTGCCAGCAGTTCCAATAGCGGGGCGCTCTACGAGCAGTACTTC. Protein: CASSSNSGALYEQYF.

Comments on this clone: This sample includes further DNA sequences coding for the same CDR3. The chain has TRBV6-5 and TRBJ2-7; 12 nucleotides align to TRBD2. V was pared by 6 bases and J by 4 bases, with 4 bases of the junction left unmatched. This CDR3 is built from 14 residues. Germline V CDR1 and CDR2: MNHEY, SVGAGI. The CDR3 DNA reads TGTGCCAGCAGCCCGACTAGCGGGAGTTACGAGCAGTACTTC. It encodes CASSPTSGSYEQYF.